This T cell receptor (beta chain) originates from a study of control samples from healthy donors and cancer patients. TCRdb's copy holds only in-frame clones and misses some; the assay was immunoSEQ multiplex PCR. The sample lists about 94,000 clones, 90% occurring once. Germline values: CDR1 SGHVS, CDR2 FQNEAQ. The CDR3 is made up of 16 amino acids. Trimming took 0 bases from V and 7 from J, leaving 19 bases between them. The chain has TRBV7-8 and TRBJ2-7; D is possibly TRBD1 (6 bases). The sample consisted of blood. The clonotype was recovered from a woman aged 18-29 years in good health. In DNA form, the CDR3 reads TGTGCCAGCAGCTTAGCGTCCCCGGGACAACCGGGAGAGCAGTACTTC. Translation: CASSLASPGQPGEQYF.